This entry features one T cell receptor (beta chain) sequence. This clonotype was observed many times. Its target antigen remains unknown. Nothing much larger sits one base from this clone, and base qualities are not available. From the cysteine up to the phenylalanine, the CDR3 has a length of 16 residues. The CDR3 DNA has 48 bases and is translated from base 1. V is shortened by 1 base, J by 5 bases, and the region joining them spans 17 bases. From the germline V gene (reference sequence), CDR1 is DFQATT and CDR2 is SNEGSKA. This specimen comes from a study of blood T cells in healthy people across ages (dated by TCRdb to between 2014 and 2017). With respect to the entire study: In model experiments, template switching captured roughly one uniquely barcoded TCR beta cDNA molecule for every two T cells. The study measured age-related changes in TCR beta repertoire diversity using deep sequencing normalized with unique cDNA molecular identifiers. Four age groups were formed from the donors: young (average about 15 years), middle-aged (approximately 40), aged (62) and long-lived (around 82). Donors of different ages were randomly distributed across sequencing lanes to avoid experimental bias. Two additional independent replicas of 1 million unique cDNA reads from the same blood draw were analyzed for two donors (one aged 18 to 30 and one aged 80 or older).

The library came from 5' RACE. Reads for this sample came from an Illumina HiSeq 2500. A second 7 to 11 cycle PCR used a sample-barcoded 5' primer and a J-beta primer mix. A unique molecular identifier was introduced onto each TCR beta cDNA molecule by a template-switch 5' adaptor carrying 12 random nucleotides. At least 3 million CDR3-containing paired-end reads were obtained from each sample. The Mint cDNA synthesis kit, primed by a TRBC-specific oligonucleotide, was used to synthesize first-strand cDNA from all RNA. Following uracil-DNA glycosylase treatment, a first 18-cycle PCR with universal primers M1SS and BC2_uni_R was performed on all cDNA. The authors processed their data as follows. Each sample was normalized by randomly selecting 1 million high-quality reads, each carrying a distinct molecular identifier. Instead of being binned into consensus sequences, reads that shared molecular identifiers were thrown out. CDR3 identification, clonotype clustering and error correction used MiTCR with a Q25 quality threshold and the strictest error-elimination algorithm. A nonparametric unseen species model with Euler transformation was used to estimate a lower bound on total TCR beta diversity. Clones were called with MiXCR by TCRdb after fastp trimmed the public reads at Q25, and only in-frame beta chains were retained. Rows merge per CDR3 protein into single entries with the most common DNA and genes. In this record, the V and J calls reflect TCRdb's handling and not the investigators' own analysis. The sample has 1.5 million to 2 million distinct CDR3 sequences on record, around 48% of them singletons. Together, the top ten hold about 2.1% of the sample.

The roughly 42 donors, aged about 6 to 95 years, were systemically healthy Caucasian individuals from Russia. Each donor gave ten milliliters of peripheral blood, collected into EDTA-treated Vacutainer tubes. Ficoll-Paque density-gradient centrifugation was used to isolate PBMCs, with at least 6.5 million per sample. Total RNA was extracted from PBMCs with Trizol reagent, with at least 6 micrograms obtained per sample. For every donor, flow cytometry on a PBMC aliquot measured the percentage of naive CD45RAhigh/CD27high T cells. On the study overall, not on this receptor specifically: Compared with the aged group, more naive CD4+ T cells, fewer expanded clones and increased TCR diversity were shown by the long-lived group, suggesting age selection. Because profiling used bulk unsorted PBMCs, naive and antigen-experienced compartments could not be compared conclusively. Estimates of total diversity based on one million sequenced T cells were regarded as lower bounds and as underestimates. Observed TCR beta diversity per million T cells fell roughly linearly with age, and a significant reduction was already apparent by age roughly 41. Because donor CMV infection status was unknown, age-related changes in expanded clonotypes were potentially confounded. The percentage of naive T cells measured by flow cytometry correlated strongly with observed TCR beta diversity.

This clonotype was obtained from a woman between 40 and 50 years old in good health. The sequenced sample consisted of blood. The chain is assembled from TRBV20-1 and TRBJ1-4; TRBD1 is perhaps the D gene, given 6 matching bases. The CDR3 is CSARALETGRNEKLFF. The DNA sequence follows: TGCAGTGCTAGAGCGCTAGAGACAGGTCGGAATGAAAAACTGTTTTTT.